The sequence of this TCR beta chain was determined in a study of a mutant IDH1 vaccine in newly diagnosed glioma. Time point in this sample: baseline, week 1 (first vaccination visit). As for treatment: pre-vaccination baseline after standard-of-care therapy. Germline loops: CDR1 LGHNA, CDR2 YNFKEQ. The CDR3 totals 14 residues. V lost 2 bases and J lost 5, with 9 bases in between. TCRdb's copy holds only in-frame clones and misses some; the assay was immunoSEQ multiplex PCR. The sample has about 38,000 clones; roughly 92% are singletons. This chain uses TRBV4-2 with TRBJ1-4; D call uncertain. The source was PBMCs, collected from a glioma patient treated with radiotherapy, temozolomide or both. The sequence came from a man aged 18 to 29 with glioma. The CDR3 nucleotides are TGTGCCAGCAGCCAACCCTCCGGGAATGAAAAACTGTTTTTT. Its translation: CASSQPSGNEKLFF.